This T cell receptor (beta chain) was profiled in a study of blood T cell repertoires in COVID-19. Produced via immunoSEQ multiplex PCR; TCRdb's table is partial and in-frame only. Of 100,000 to 150,000 clones listed, roughly 79% were seen once; the top ten hold more than 7.5%. This clone has a single count. Between the trimmed V and J ends, which lost 3 bases and 1 base, there was a span of 7 bases. This CDR3 spans 13 amino acids. Per the germline V gene, CDR1 is SGHRS and CDR2 is YFSETQ. This sequence was found in a woman aged 55-70 years with active or convalescent COVID-19. The sequencing input was peripheral blood. The chain has TRBV5-1 and TRBJ1-1; the D is unclear. The CDR3 region has the DNA TGCGCCAGCAGCTCCGGGTCGAACACTGAAGCTTTCTTT. Encoded protein: CASSSGSNTEAFF.